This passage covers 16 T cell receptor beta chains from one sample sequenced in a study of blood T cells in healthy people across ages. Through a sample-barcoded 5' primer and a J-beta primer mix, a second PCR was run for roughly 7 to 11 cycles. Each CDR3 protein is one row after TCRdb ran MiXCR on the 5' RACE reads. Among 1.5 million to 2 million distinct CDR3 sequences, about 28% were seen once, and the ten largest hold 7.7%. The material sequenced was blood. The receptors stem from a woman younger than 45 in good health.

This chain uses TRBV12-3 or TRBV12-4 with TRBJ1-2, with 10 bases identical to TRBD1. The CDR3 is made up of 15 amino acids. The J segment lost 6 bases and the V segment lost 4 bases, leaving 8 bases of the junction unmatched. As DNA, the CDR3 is TGTGCCAGCAGTTGGCCCCGGGACAGGGGTCATGGCTACACCTTC. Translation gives CASSWPRDRGHGYTF.

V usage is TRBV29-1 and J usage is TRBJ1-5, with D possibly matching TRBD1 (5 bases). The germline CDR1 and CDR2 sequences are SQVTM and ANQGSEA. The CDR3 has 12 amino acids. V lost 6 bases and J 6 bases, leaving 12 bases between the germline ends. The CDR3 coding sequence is TGCAGCGTCCAGGGTCAAGGTCAGCCCCAGCATTTT. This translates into CSVQGQGQPQHF.

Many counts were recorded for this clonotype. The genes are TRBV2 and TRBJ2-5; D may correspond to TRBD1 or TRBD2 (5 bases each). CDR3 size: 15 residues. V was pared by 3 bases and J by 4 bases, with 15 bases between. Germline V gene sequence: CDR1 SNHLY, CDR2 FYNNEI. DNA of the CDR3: TGTGCCAGCAGTGAGTTGGCAGGGACCATAGAGACCCAGTACTTC. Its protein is CASSELAGTIETQYF.

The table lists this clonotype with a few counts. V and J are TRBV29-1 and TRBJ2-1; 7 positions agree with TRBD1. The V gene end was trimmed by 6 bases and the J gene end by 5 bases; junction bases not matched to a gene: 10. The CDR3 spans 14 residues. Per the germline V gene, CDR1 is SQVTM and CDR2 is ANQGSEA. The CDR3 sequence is CSVQGQHAHNEQFF. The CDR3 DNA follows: TGCAGCGTCCAGGGACAGCACGCCCACAATGAGCAGTTCTTC.

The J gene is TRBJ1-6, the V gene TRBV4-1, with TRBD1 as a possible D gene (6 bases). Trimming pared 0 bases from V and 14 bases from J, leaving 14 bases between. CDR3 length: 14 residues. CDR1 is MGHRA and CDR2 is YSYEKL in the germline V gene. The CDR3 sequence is CASSQDNGQPALHF. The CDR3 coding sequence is TGCGCCAGCAGCCAAGATAACGGACAGCCGGCCCTCCACTTT.

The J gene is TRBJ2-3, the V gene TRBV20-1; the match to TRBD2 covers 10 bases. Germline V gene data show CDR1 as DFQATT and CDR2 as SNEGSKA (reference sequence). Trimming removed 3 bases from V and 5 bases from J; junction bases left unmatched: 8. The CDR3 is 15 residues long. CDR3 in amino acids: CSASKTSGTRDTQYF. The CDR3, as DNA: TGCAGTGCTAGCAAAACTAGCGGGACAAGAGATACGCAGTATTTT.

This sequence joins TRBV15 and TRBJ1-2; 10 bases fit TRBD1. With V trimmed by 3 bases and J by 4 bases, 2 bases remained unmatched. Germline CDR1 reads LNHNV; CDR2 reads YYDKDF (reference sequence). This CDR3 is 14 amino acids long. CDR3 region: CATSSGDRGYGYTF. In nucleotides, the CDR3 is TGTGCCACCAGCAGTGGGGACAGGGGCTATGGCTACACCTTC. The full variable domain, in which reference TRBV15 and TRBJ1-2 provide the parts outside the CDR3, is DAMVIQNPRYQVTQFGKPVTLSCSQTLNHNVMYWYQQKSSQAPKLLFHYYDKDFNNEADTPDNFQSRRPNTSFCFLDIRSPGLGDTAMYLCATSSGDRGYGYTFGSGTRLTVV.

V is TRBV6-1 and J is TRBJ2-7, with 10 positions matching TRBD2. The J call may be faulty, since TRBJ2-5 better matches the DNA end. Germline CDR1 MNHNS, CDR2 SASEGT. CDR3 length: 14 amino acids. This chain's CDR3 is CASSSGSGRETQYF. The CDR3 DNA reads TGTGCCAGCAGTAGTGGTAGCGGGAGGGAGACCCAGTACTTC.

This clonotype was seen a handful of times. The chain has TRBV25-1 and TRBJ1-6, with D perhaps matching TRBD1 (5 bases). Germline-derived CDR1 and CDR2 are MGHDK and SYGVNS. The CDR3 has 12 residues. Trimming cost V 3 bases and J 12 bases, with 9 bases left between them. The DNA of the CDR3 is TGTGCCAGCAGTGACGGACACGAACCCCTCCACTTT. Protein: CASSDGHEPLHF.

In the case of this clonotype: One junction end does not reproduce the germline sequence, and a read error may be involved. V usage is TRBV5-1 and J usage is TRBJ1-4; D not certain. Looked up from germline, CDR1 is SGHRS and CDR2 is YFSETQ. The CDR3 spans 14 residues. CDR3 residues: CASSLGESEERLFF. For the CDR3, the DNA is TGCGCCAGCAGCTTGGGAGAAAGCGAAGAAAGACTGTTTTTT.

CDR3 bases: TGTGCTAGTGGCCCCGGAAGACTCTTGAGGTCAGATACGCAGTATTTT. Protein sequence: CASGPGRLLRSDTQYF. The rearrangement links TRBV12-5 to TRBJ2-3; no firm D call. CDR1 and CDR2 (germline): LGHNT, FRNRAP. V was pared by 6 bases and J by 4 bases, with 20 bases between. This CDR3 region has 16 residues. Looking up the rest from reference TRBV12-5 and TRBJ2-3 gives the full variable domain: DARVTQTPRHKVTEMGQEVTMRCQPILGHNTVFWYRQTMMQGLELLAYFRNRAPLDDSGMPKDRFSAEMPDATLATLKIQPSEPRDSAVYFCASGPGRLLRSDTQYFGPGTRLTVL.

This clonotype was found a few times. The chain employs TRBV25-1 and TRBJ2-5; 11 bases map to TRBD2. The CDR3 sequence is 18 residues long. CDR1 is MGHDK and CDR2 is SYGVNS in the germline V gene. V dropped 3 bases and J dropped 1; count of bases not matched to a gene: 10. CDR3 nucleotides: TGTGCCAGCAGTGACCCTGGGACTAGCGGAAGGACCCAAGAGACCCAGTACTTC. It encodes CASSDPGTSGRTQETQYF.

CDR3 DNA: TGTGCCAGCAGTGGGGGGAGTCAATCATTGGATACGCAGTATTTT. Amino acid sequence: CASSGGSQSLDTQYF. J is TRBJ2-3 and V is TRBV2; perhaps D is TRBD1 or TRBD2 (5 bases each). V lost 4 bases and J 6 bases, leaving 17 bases between the germline ends. CDR1 is SNHLY and CDR2 is FYNNEI in the germline V gene. This CDR3 is 15 amino acids long.

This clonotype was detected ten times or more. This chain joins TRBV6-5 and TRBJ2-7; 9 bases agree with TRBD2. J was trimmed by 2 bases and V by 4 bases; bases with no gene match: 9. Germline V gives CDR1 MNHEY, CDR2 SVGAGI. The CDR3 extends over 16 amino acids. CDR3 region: CASSFRAGGPTYEQYF. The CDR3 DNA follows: TGTGCCAGCAGTTTTAGGGCGGGAGGGCCCACCTACGAGCAGTACTTC.

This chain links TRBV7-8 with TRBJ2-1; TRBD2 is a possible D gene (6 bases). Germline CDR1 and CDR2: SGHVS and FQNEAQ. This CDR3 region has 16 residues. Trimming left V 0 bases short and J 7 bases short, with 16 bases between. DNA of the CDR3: TGTGCCAGCAGCTTAGCGATGTCTTTGGAGGGGAATGAGCAGTTCTTC. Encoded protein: CASSLAMSLEGNEQFF.

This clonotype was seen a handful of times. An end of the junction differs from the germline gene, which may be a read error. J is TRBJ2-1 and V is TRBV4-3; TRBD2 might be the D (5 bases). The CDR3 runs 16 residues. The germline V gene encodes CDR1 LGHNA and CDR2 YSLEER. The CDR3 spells CAISQSGDRGLDEQFF. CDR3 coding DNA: TGCGCCATCAGCCAAAGCGGAGACCGTGGGTTGGATGAGCAGTTCTTC.